The rows below give T cell receptor beta chains drawn from one sample of a study of blood T cells in healthy people across ages. TCRdb re-derived calls from the 5' RACE reads in MiXCR, one entry per CDR3 protein. The data hold approximately 900,000 distinct CDR3 sequences, with 45% to 50% observed a single time. The sequencing input was blood. These receptors were taken from a man in his thirties or forties in good health. The CDR3 runs from the conserved cysteine through the conserved F or W. The D gene is left open where the match is weak. Rows may omit the clone size; those that give it use once, few, many or a size class.

size: -
D: TRBD1
J: TRBJ2-7
V: TRBV30
DNA: TGTGCCTGGACCAGGACAGGGAGAGGCGAGCAGTACTTC
CDR3: CAWTRTGRGEQYF

size: -
D: -
J: TRBJ2-7
V: TRBV4-2
DNA: TGTGCCAGCAGCCAGGAACGGGGTACGACCTACGAGCAGTACTTC
CDR3: CASSQERGTTYEQYF

size: -
D: TRBD1
J: TRBJ2-1
V: TRBV20-1
DNA: TGCAGTGCTCAACAGGGGCCTTCCTACAATGAGCAGTTCTTC
CDR3: CSAQQGPSYNEQFF

size: -
D: -
J: TRBJ2-7
V: TRBV7-9
DNA: TGTGCCAGCAGCCCCGAGGGGGACTTCTTCTCCTACGAGCAGTACTTC
CDR3: CASSPEGDFFSYEQYF

size: -
D: TRBD1
J: TRBJ2-5
V: TRBV5-1
DNA: TGCGCCAGCAGCGCACAGGGGGCCCTAGATGCGCAGTACTTC
CDR3: CASSAQGALDAQYF

size: -
D: -
J: TRBJ2-7
V: TRBV12-3/TRBV12-4
DNA: TGTGCCAGCAGGGGCGGCGCAACCTACGAGCAGTACTTC
CDR3: CASRGGATYEQYF

size: -
D: -
J: TRBJ1-5
V: TRBV5-1
DNA: TGCGCCAGCAGCTTGGAGGGTAGATGGGATCAGCCCCAGCATTTT
CDR3: CASSLEGRWDQPQHF

size: -
D: -
J: TRBJ1-5
V: TRBV6-2/TRBV6-3
DNA: TGTGCCAGCAGTTACACGCATAGCAATCAGCCCCAGCATTTT
CDR3: CASSYTHSNQPQHF

size: -
D: -
J: TRBJ2-1
V: TRBV11-2
DNA: TGTGCCAGCAGCTTAGGGCAGTCGCCCTACAATGAGCAGTTCTTC
CDR3: CASSLGQSPYNEQFF

size: -
D: -
J: TRBJ2-5
V: TRBV6-1
DNA: TGTGCCAGCAGCAAAAGAACAGGGAACATAAAAGAGACCCAGTACTTC
CDR3: CASSKRTGNIKETQYF

size: -
D: TRBD1
J: TRBJ1-1
V: TRBV4-1
DNA: TGCGCCAGCAGCCACTTAGACAGGGTCGCTGAAGCTTTCTTT
CDR3: CASSHLDRVAEAFF

size: -
D: TRBD1
J: TRBJ2-3
V: TRBV7-9
DNA: TGTGCCAGCAGCGGGACAGGGGGCTTTAGCACAGATACGCAGTATTTT
CDR3: CASSGTGGFSTDTQYF

size: -
D: -
J: TRBJ2-7
V: TRBV29-1
DNA: TGCAGCGGTGCACAGGTACCTTACGAGCAGTACTTC
CDR3: CSGAQVPYEQYF

size: -
D: -
J: TRBJ2-7
V: TRBV6-5
DNA: TGTGCCAGCAGTTACGGGGGCCCACCCATCAATGAGCAGTACTTC
CDR3: CASSYGGPPINEQYF

size: -
D: -
J: TRBJ1-1
V: TRBV29-1
DNA: TGCAGCGTTGATCTTGGGGGGACTGAAGCTTTCTTT
CDR3: CSVDLGGTEAFF

size: -
D: -
J: TRBJ2-7
V: TRBV6-2/TRBV6-3
DNA: TGTGCCAGCAGTTACGCCGGGGACGCTGGGACATTAATGAGCGAGCAGTACTTC
CDR3: CASSYAGDAGTLMSEQYF

size: -
D: -
J: TRBJ2-1
V: TRBV6-6
DNA: TGTGCCAGCAGTTACACTGACACGGACCTCTACAATGAGCAGTTCTTC
CDR3: CASSYTDTDLYNEQFF

size: few
D: TRBD2
J: TRBJ2-3
V: TRBV6-2/TRBV6-3
DNA: TGTGCCAGCAGTAGCCCCTCCGGGGGGGCTCTGGATACGCAGTATTTT
CDR3: CASSSPSGGALDTQYF

size: -
D: -
J: TRBJ2-3
V: TRBV6-4
DNA: TGTGCCGGCAGTGACTCGGGCGGTACTAGCACAGATACGCAGTATTTT
CDR3: CAGSDSGGTSTDTQYF

size: -
D: -
J: TRBJ2-7
V: TRBV14
DNA: TGTGCCAGCAGCCGGCGCATGGAGAATGAGCAGTACTTC
CDR3: CASSRRMENEQYF

size: -
D: TRBD1
J: TRBJ1-1
V: TRBV10-3
DNA: TGTGCCATCAGAGACCCCACAGGGGATTGGACTGAAGCTTTCTTT
CDR3: CAIRDPTGDWTEAFF

size: medium-sized
D: -
J: TRBJ2-1
V: TRBV28
DNA: TGTGCCAGCAAGGCCGGAGAACAGGTCTCGCGTGAGCAGTTCTTC
CDR3: CASKAGEQVSREQFF

size: few
D: TRBD1
J: TRBJ1-2
V: TRBV12-3/TRBV12-4
DNA: TGTGCCAGCAGTGCTCGGGACAGAGTTAACTATGGCTACACCTTC
CDR3: CASSARDRVNYGYTF

size: -
D: TRBD1
J: TRBJ1-2
V: TRBV7-2
DNA: TGTGCCAGCAGCCCGACAGGGGCATCTACTATTAACTATGGCTACACCTTC
CDR3: CASSPTGASTINYGYTF

size: -
D: TRBD1
J: TRBJ2-1
V: TRBV29-1
DNA: TGCAGCGTGTTGGGACAGGGGGGTGAAAATGAGCAGTTCTTC
CDR3: CSVLGQGGENEQFF

size: -
D: TRBD1
J: TRBJ2-6
V: TRBV6-1
DNA: TGTGCCAGCAGCAACAGGGGGCAGGGTGAAGCTGGGGCCAACGTCCTGACTTTC
CDR3: CASSNRGQGEAGANVLTF

size: -
D: -
J: TRBJ2-3
V: TRBV20-1
DNA: TGCAGTGCTAACCGGGGGCCCACAGATACGCAGTATTTT
CDR3: CSANRGPTDTQYF

size: -
D: TRBD1
J: TRBJ1-4
V: TRBV4-1
DNA: TGCGCCAGCAGCCAGTCGACAGGGGGGAATGAAAAACTGTTTTTT
CDR3: CASSQSTGGNEKLFF

size: -
D: -
J: TRBJ1-4
V: TRBV10-3
DNA: TGTGCCATCAGTGAGACCAGGGCAACTAATGAAAAACTGTTTTTT
CDR3: CAISETRATNEKLFF

size: -
D: -
J: TRBJ1-2
V: TRBV6-1
DNA: TGTGCCAGCAGGTCGGGGGCGGCAGAAAACTATGGCTACACCTTC
CDR3: CASRSGAAENYGYTF

size: many
D: TRBD1
J: TRBJ2-7
V: TRBV4-1
DNA: TGCGCCAGCACCCCGACAGGGGGGTCCTACGAGCAGTACTTC
CDR3: CASTPTGGSYEQYF

size: many
D: TRBD2
J: TRBJ2-1
V: TRBV10-3
DNA: TGTGCCATCGCTAGCGGGGGGGTTCGCAATGAGCAGTTCTTC
CDR3: CAIASGGVRNEQFF

size: -
D: -
J: TRBJ1-6
V: TRBV19
DNA: TGTGCCAGTAGTATAGCCGAACAGGGTGGCTCACCCCTCCACTTT
CDR3: CASSIAEQGGSPLHF

size: -
D: TRBD2
J: TRBJ2-2
V: TRBV28
DNA: TGTGCCAGCAGTTTATGGACTAGCGGGGGGAACACCGGGGAGCTGTTTTTT
CDR3: CASSLWTSGGNTGELFF

size: -
D: TRBD1
J: TRBJ2-7
V: TRBV29-1
DNA: TGCAGCGGGGACAGTTCCTACGAGCAGTACTTC
CDR3: CSGDSSYEQYF